These 32 T cell receptor beta chains were all obtained from the same sample, sequenced in a study of metastatic and nonmetastatic thyroid tumors. MiXCR was used by TCRdb to re-call the PCR reads. The sample has approximately 9,700 clones, more than 25% seen once; the top ten hold around 4.8%. No treatment had been given to any patient before thyroid surgery. Input material: tumor tissue. Receptors were obtained from a female donor with papillary thyroid cancer or a benign thyroid nodule (not recorded which). Some clones in this sample may be carry-over from other donors' samples.

The table lists this clone with many counts. The CDR3 loop is CASSRVPNTDTQYF. For the CDR3, the DNA is TGTGCCAGCAGCCGCGTCCCCAACACAGATACGCAGTATTTT. The gene calls are TRBV7-3 and TRBJ2-3; unclear D gene. This CDR3 contains 14 residues. V gave up 5 bases and J gave up 2 bases, with 11 bases separating them. Germline CDR1 reads SGHTA; CDR2 reads FQGTGA.

This clone was seen only a few times. Sequence at one end of the junction differs from germline and may be a read error. The V and J genes are TRBV6-5 and TRBJ2-1, with D perhaps TRBD2 (7 bases). CDR3 length: 15 residues. Germline V lookup: CDR1 MNHEY, CDR2 SVGAGI. CDR3 residues: CAISSTGLGGNDQFF. In DNA, the CDR3 is TGTGCCATCAGTTCGACAGGCCTCGGGGGGAATGATCAGTTCTTC.

The V call is TRBV4-1, the J call TRBJ1-3, with unresolved D. Germline-derived CDR1 and CDR2 are MGHRA and YSYEKL. The CDR3 runs 15 residues. The V gene lost 1 base and the J gene lost 4 bases, with 11 bases spanning the gap. The CDR3 is CASSQADTSGNTIYF. CDR3 DNA: TGCGCCAGCAGCCAAGCGGATACAAGCGGAAACACCATATATTTT.

By proportion, this clone is medium-sized. This chain uses TRBV29-1 with TRBJ2-7; maybe TRBD2 (5 bases). CDR3 length: 13 residues. Germline CDR1 SQVTM, CDR2 ANQGSEA. Trimming took 6 bases from V and 2 from J, leaving 14 bases between them. CDR3 sequence reads: CSVLEVPAYEQYF. The CDR3 region has the DNA TGCAGCGTCCTGGAGGTCCCTGCCTACGAGCAGTACTTC.

This rearrangement joins TRBV12-3 or TRBV12-4 to TRBJ1-3, with D maybe TRBD1 (5 bases). The CDR3 spans 13 residues. V was cut by 8 bases and J by 4 bases, with 12 bases left in between. The chain's CDR3 is CASGRWDGNTIYF. CDR3 DNA: TGTGCCAGCGGGAGGTGGGACGGAAACACCATATATTTT.

The chain has TRBV11-2 and TRBJ1-6; no reliable D call. Germline loops: CDR1 SGHAT, CDR2 FQNNGV. V was clipped by 1 base and J by 8 bases, with 6 bases between them. The CDR3 is 13 amino acids. The CDR3 DNA reads TGTGCCAGCAGCTTAGTTCCAGATTCACCCCTCCACTTT. Amino acids: CASSLVPDSPLHF.

In its sample, this clone was seen a few times. The chain is built from TRBV28 and TRBJ2-7; D uncertain. CDR3 size: 11 residues. The V and J ends lost 6 bases and 5 bases respectively, with 8 bases between them. Germline loops: CDR1 MDHEN, CDR2 SYDVKM. The CDR3 reads CASRAPHEQYF. In DNA, the CDR3 is TGTGCCAGCAGAGCCCCCCACGAGCAGTACTTC.

This chain joins TRBV5-1 and TRBJ2-7, with TRBD2 matching over 8 bases. Losses at the gene ends were 4 bases for V and 0 bases for J; bases not matched to a gene: 9. Germline lookup yields CDR1 SGHRS and CDR2 YFSETQ. CDR3 length: 16 residues. CDR3: CASSPAGSGSSYEQYF. The CDR3 DNA reads as TGCGCCAGCAGCCCGGCCGGGAGCGGGAGCTCCTACGAGCAGTACTTC. Supplemented by reference TRBV5-1 and TRBJ2-7, the full variable domain reads KAGVTQTPRYLIKTRGQQVTLSCSPISGHRSVSWYQQTPGQGLQFLFEYFSETQRNKGNFPGRFSGRQFSNSRSEMNVSTLELGDSALYLCASSPAGSGSSYEQYFGPGTRLTVT.

This clone is labeled as medium-sized. J is TRBJ2-3 and V is TRBV9, with 7 nucleotides matching TRBD2. Germline CDR1 SGDLS, CDR2 YYNGEE. The CDR3 contains 17 residues. The junction had 10 bases not matched to a gene; V was cut back by 3 bases and J by 0 bases. The CDR3 DNA is TGTGCCAGCAGCGCCGAATATTGGGAGGGGAGCACAGATACGCAGTATTTT. Amino acids: CASSAEYWEGSTDTQYF.

This clone is classed as medium-sized. The CDR3 reads CASSQDGGRVGNTEAFF. CDR3 coding DNA: TGCGCCAGCAGCCAAGATGGTGGGAGGGTTGGGAACACTGAAGCTTTCTTT. The chain links TRBV4-1 to TRBJ1-1, with D uncertain. V was cut by 0 bases and J by 1 base, with 15 bases left in between. The length of the CDR3 is 17 residues. Germline V gives CDR1 MGHRA, CDR2 YSYEKL.

V usage is TRBV6-1 and J usage is TRBJ2-7; perhaps TRBD1 as D (7 bases). Trimming pared 5 bases from V and 3 bases from J, leaving 11 bases between. CDR1 and CDR2 from the germline V gene are MNHNS and SASEGT. The CDR3 is made up of 13 amino acids. In DNA form, the CDR3 reads TGTGCCAGCAGTCGCAGGGGGGACTACGAGCAGTACTTC. The encoded protein is CASSRRGDYEQYF.

The chain recombines TRBV6-1 with TRBJ2-7, with D unclear. The CDR3 has 11 amino acids. Germline V lookup: CDR1 MNHNS, CDR2 SASEGT. The germline V and J ends were trimmed by 6 bases and 7 bases, with 10 bases remaining between them. The CDR3 here is CASRGLWEQYF. The CDR3 DNA reads as TGTGCCAGCAGAGGTCTCTGGGAGCAGTACTTC.

This sequence joins TRBV7-9 and TRBJ2-7; tentative D call: TRBD1 (6 bases). The ends were cut back, 5 bases at V and 7 bases at J, with 15 bases in the middle. The length of the CDR3 is 13 residues. Germline lookup yields CDR1 SEHNR and CDR2 FQNEAQ (reference sequence). In nucleotides, the CDR3 is TGTGCCAGCAGCGTCAACAGGGAGAGGGAGCAGTACTTC. It codes for CASSVNREREQYF.

V and J are TRBV6-1 and TRBJ1-1; D unresolved. The CDR3 consists of 13 residues. V dropped 4 bases and J dropped 3 bases, with 9 bases sitting between them. The germline V gene encodes CDR1 MNHNS and CDR2 SASEGT. CDR3 residues: CASSAVLDTEAFF. CDR3 bases: TGTGCCAGCAGTGCCGTCCTTGACACTGAAGCTTTCTTT.

The genes are TRBV4-2 and TRBJ2-7; 7 bases line up with TRBD1. V lost 0 bases, J lost 4 bases, and 6 bases stayed unmatched. Germline assignment: CDR1 LGHNA and CDR2 YNFKEQ. The CDR3 sequence is 15 residues long. In DNA form, the CDR3 reads TGTGCCAGCAGCCAAGAAATGGGACAGATGTACGAGCAGTACTTC. Its protein product is CASSQEMGQMYEQYF.

Within the sample, this clone is medium-sized (0.01 to 0.1%). V and J are TRBV12-3 or TRBV12-4 and TRBJ1-6, with D uncertain. Trimming cost V 1 base and J 5 bases, with 0 bases left between them. The CDR3 has 12 residues. The CDR3, as DNA: TGTGCCAGCAGTTTAGATAATTCACCCCTCCACTTT. Its translation is CASSLDNSPLHF.

The genes are TRBV10-3 and TRBJ2-7, with no clear D. The germline V gene has CDR1 ENHRY and CDR2 SYGVKD. V was trimmed by 4 bases and J by 2 bases, leaving 12 bases between them. The CDR3 is 14 amino acids. CDR3 in amino acids: CAISGGPAAYEQYF. In nucleotides, the CDR3 is TGTGCCATCAGTGGAGGTCCGGCGGCCTACGAGCAGTACTTC.

This rearrangement joins TRBV20-1 to TRBJ1-3, with 9 bases lining up with TRBD1. Germline V gives CDR1 DFQATT, CDR2 SNEGSKA (reference sequence). Trimming cost V 0 bases and J 10 bases; bases outside gene matches: 7. This CDR3 region has 14 residues. CDR3 amino acids: CSAREGQGLGTIYF. For the CDR3, the DNA is TGCAGTGCTAGAGAAGGACAGGGGCTCGGAACCATATATTTT.

The chain carries TRBV20-1 and TRBJ1-1; no clear D. CDR1 and CDR2 from the germline V gene are DFQATT and SNEGSKA (reference sequence). Trimming pared 0 bases from V and 2 bases from J, leaving 7 bases between. The CDR3 has 13 residues. The CDR3 DNA reads TGCAGTGCTAGAGAGGGCGGAAACACTGAAGCTTTCTTT. This encodes CSAREGGNTEAFF.

This clone is medium-sized. The rearrangement uses TRBV20-1 and TRBJ2-7, with 11 bases fitting TRBD2. Germline V CDR1 and CDR2: DFQATT, SNEGSKA (reference sequence). The CDR3 consists of 15 residues. With V trimmed by 0 bases and J by 6 bases, 7 bases remained unmatched. The CDR3 DNA is TGCAGTGCTAGAGACGTAGCGGGAGGGCCGGCCGAGCAGTACTTC. This sequence encodes CSARDVAGGPAEQYF.

This clone is judged medium-sized. The gene calls are TRBV28 and TRBJ2-3, with TRBD2 identical over 16 bases. Germline V gene sequence: CDR1 MDHEN, CDR2 SYDVKM. This CDR3 is built from 18 residues. V lost 8 bases and J lost 7; bases outside the gene matches: 15. The CDR3 loop reads CASSSGSGLAGGGNTQYF. As DNA, the CDR3 is TGTGCCAGCTCGTCGGGGTCGGGACTAGCGGGAGGGGGAAATACGCAGTATTTT.

The chain carries TRBV5-1 and TRBJ1-2; D ambiguous. The CDR3 is made up of 15 amino acids. Germline CDR1 and CDR2: SGHRS and YFSETQ. The V and J ends lost 3 bases and 3 bases respectively, with 15 bases between them. The DNA for the CDR3 is TGCGCCAGCAGCTCCCAAGGTGGGGAGGACTATGGCTACACCTTC. This gives the protein CASSSQGGEDYGYTF.

This clone is categorized as large. V gene TRBV28 combines with J gene TRBJ2-7; D is perhaps TRBD2 (7 bases). Germline V CDR1 and CDR2: MDHEN, SYDVKM. Trimming stripped 3 bases from V and 5 bases from J, with 26 bases between. There are 18 residues in the CDR3. The CDR3 reads CASSFSPFLRGGRNEQYF. The CDR3 region has the DNA TGTGCCAGCAGTTTTTCCCCATTCCTCAGGGGAGGGAGGAACGAGCAGTACTTC. The full variable domain, rest sourced from reference TRBV28 and TRBJ2-7, is DVKVTQSSRYLVKRTGEKVFLECVQDMDHENMFWYRQDPGLGLRLIYFSYDVKMKEKGDIPEGYSVSREKKERFSLILESASTNQTSMYLCASSFSPFLRGGRNEQYFGPGTRLTVT.

This clone was seen once. This chain joins TRBV20-1 and TRBJ2-7; D perhaps matches TRBD2 (5 bases). V lost 4 bases and J 4 bases, leaving 14 bases between the germline ends. CDR1 and CDR2 (germline): DFQATT, SNEGSKA (reference sequence). This CDR3 spans 13 amino acids. The CDR3 spells CSATRKEEYEQYF. The CDR3 DNA follows: TGCAGTGCTACAAGAAAGGAGGAGTACGAGCAGTACTTC.

The rearrangement joins TRBV6-1 to TRBJ1-2, with D perhaps TRBD1 (6 bases). Germline values: CDR1 MNHNS, CDR2 SASEGT. The CDR3 length is 14 residues. Deletions cut 2 bases from V and 10 bases from J, with 17 bases between. The CDR3, as DNA: TGTGCCAGCAGTGAAATTGGAGGGGGGTACGTCTACACCTTC. Its translation is CASSEIGGGYVYTF.

This clone is classed as medium-sized. The gene calls are TRBV28 and TRBJ1-1; 7 bases map to TRBD1. CDR1 is MDHEN, CDR2 SYDVKM, per germline. The CDR3 sequence is 13 residues long. V lost 0 bases, J lost 5 bases, and 0 bases stayed unmatched. The CDR3 bases are TGTGCCAGCAGTTTATGGGACAGGACTGAAGCTTTCTTT. As protein: CASSLWDRTEAFF.

This clone was picked up one time. The chain has TRBV18 and TRBJ1-1; TRBD1 is a possible D gene (5 bases). This CDR3 spans 13 amino acids. CDR1 and CDR2 from the germline V gene are KGHSH and LQKENI. V lost 3 bases to trimming and J lost 11 bases, with 16 bases between them. The CDR3 nucleotides read TGTGCCAGCTCACCGGAGGACACGGAGGGGGCTTTCTTT. Protein product: CASSPEDTEGAFF.

This clone was found many times. V and J are TRBV27 and TRBJ2-3; D is possibly TRBD1 or TRBD2 (6 bases each). Looked up from germline, CDR1 is MNHEY and CDR2 is SMNVEV (reference sequence). The V end lost 5 bases, the J end lost 4 bases, and 13 bases lay between the germline ends. This CDR3 comprises 14 residues. CDR3 protein: CASSRGGHADTQYF. CDR3 DNA: TGTGCCAGCAGTCGAGGGGGGCACGCAGATACGCAGTATTTT.

Only one count was recorded for this clone. V gene TRBV7-9 combines with J gene TRBJ2-7, with 7 bases fitting TRBD2. CDR3 length: 13 residues. The V segment lost 7 bases and the J segment 5 bases; nucleotides outside the gene matches: 8. In germline, CDR1 is SEHNR, CDR2 FQNEAQ (reference sequence). In nucleotides, the CDR3 is TGTGCCAGCACCCTCTGGGGGGGAGACGAGCAGTACTTC. It encodes CASTLWGGDEQYF.

The chain employs TRBV11-2 and TRBJ2-1; D gene uncertain. This CDR3 is 13 amino acids long. Trimming took 2 bases from V and 7 from J, leaving 9 bases between them. The germline CDR1 and CDR2 sequences are SGHAT and FQNNGV. The CDR3 nucleotides are TGTGCCAGCAGCTTAAGCTCTTTGAATGAGCAGTTCTTC. Amino acids: CASSLSSLNEQFF.

There are a few counts of this clone. The rearrangement uses TRBV6-2 or TRBV6-3 and TRBJ2-3; D is unresolved. Germline loops: CDR1 MNHEY, CDR2 SVGEGT. This CDR3 region has 14 residues. V lost 7 bases, J lost 6 bases, and 17 bases lay in between. CDR3 region: CASIPRLGGDTQYF. CDR3 in DNA: TGTGCCAGCATTCCTCGGTTAGGCGGCGATACGCAGTATTTT.

This clone has a handful of counts. V usage is TRBV6-2 or TRBV6-3 and J usage is TRBJ1-1, with D possibly being TRBD1 (6 bases). The germline V and J ends were trimmed by 6 bases and 5 bases, with 22 bases remaining between them. This CDR3 is 16 amino acids long. CDR1 and CDR2 (germline): MNHEY, SVGEGT. DNA for the CDR3: TGTGCCAGCAGCTCCTGGGGGGGCAGGGTGAGAACTGAAGCTTTCTTT. Translating it yields CASSSWGGRVRTEAFF.